The source of this T cell receptor (beta chain) is a study of blood T cells in healthy people across ages. Primers used in a second PCR of about 6 to 11 cycles were a sample-barcoded 5' primer and a J-beta primer mix. TCRdb redid the calling of the 5' RACE reads with MiXCR, one entry per CDR3 protein. This sample yields about 1 million distinct CDR3 sequences, of which less than 25% are seen a single time; approximately 0.71% belongs to the top ten. Points from the study as a whole: Correlation between TCR beta diversity and naive T cell percentage was strong. It was not known whether donors were CMV positive (a possible confounder of expanded clonotype changes). With age, beta diversity per million T cells declined roughly linearly, significantly by 40 to 50.

Trimming took off 4 bases at V and 4 bases at J, with 30 bases between the two ends. Germline lookup yields CDR1 SGHTA and CDR2 FQGNSA. This CDR3 comprises 20 residues. With regard to this clonotype: No antigen is known for it.

These data were also filed under a second study, of T cells of mothers and their children.

V usage is TRBV7-2 and J usage is TRBJ2-3, with TRBD2 as a possible D gene (6 bases). Sequencing used blood. The receptor comes from a girl aged 2 to 10 in good health. CDR3 sequence: CASSSEESARKREVADTQYF. The CDR3, as DNA: TGTGCCAGCAGCTCCGAGGAATCAGCTCGTAAAAGGGAGGTGGCAGATACGCAGTATTTT.